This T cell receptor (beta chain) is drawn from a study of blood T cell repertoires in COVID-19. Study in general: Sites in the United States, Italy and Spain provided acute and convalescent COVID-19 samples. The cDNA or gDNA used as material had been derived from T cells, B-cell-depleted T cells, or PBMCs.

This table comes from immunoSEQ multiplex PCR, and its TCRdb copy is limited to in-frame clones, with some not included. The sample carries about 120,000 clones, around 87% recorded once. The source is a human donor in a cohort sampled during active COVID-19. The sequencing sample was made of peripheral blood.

The CDR3 DNA sequence: TGCGCCAGCAGCCAAGACGAGAGCTCCTACAATGAGCAGTTCTTC. Its translation: CASSQDESSYNEQFF. The chain carries TRBV4-1 and TRBJ2-1; D uncertain. Germline assignment: CDR1 MGHRA and CDR2 YSYEKL. Trimming removed 0 bases at V and 0 bases at J, with 6 bases between. The CDR3 runs 15 residues.